This TCR beta chain is from a study of T-cell reconstitution after alpha-beta-depleted transplantation in children. Study-wide points: Counts and diversity of T cells one year after transplant came mostly from newly produced T cells.

This clonotype was counted many times. The antigen is not known. Unique molecular identifiers were incorporated when the TCRbeta library was constructed. TCRdb used MiXCR to reprocess the PCR reads, holding one entry per CDR3 protein. The sample shows approximately 630,000 distinct CDR3 sequences, around 14% of them seen only once. The CDR3 is 16 residues long. The J segment lost 4 bases and the V segment lost 3 bases, leaving 6 bases of the junction unmatched. Germline V gene sequence: CDR1 SEHNR, CDR2 FQNEAQ (reference sequence). The sequence was collected from a girl aged 2-15 years with congenital amegakaryocytic thrombocytopenia, due to receive a stem cell transplant. This chain uses TRBV7-9 with TRBJ2-1; 10 nucleotides match TRBD2. The sequencing here drew on PBMCs, taken before TCRalphabeta/CD19-depleted stem cell transplant. DNA for the CDR3: TGTGCCAGCAGCTTTCGGGGGACTAGCGCGTACAATGAGCAGTTCTTC. Protein sequence: CASSFRGTSAYNEQFF.